The subject of this entry is one T cell receptor beta chain. Its antigen is not identified. The V end was cut by 2 bases, the J end by 9 bases, with 7 bases between. From germline, CDR1 is KGHSH and CDR2 LQKENI. The length of the CDR3 is 11 residues. The data belong to a study of Ad26.COV2.S vaccination and SARS-CoV-2 variants. TCRdb's copy holds only in-frame clones and misses some; the assay was immunoSEQ multiplex PCR. The sample has over 250,000 clones; around 87% are singletons. Documented treatment: some 19 received Ad26.COV2.S at low or high dose, single or two shots; a few received placebo; per-sample allocation not given. Each sample was drawn 63 days after the first injection (of vaccine or placebo). Study findings and constraints: While placebo recipients had lower spike-specific TCR breadth, vaccine recipients had more.

The chain uses TRBV18 and TRBJ2-5; D is undetermined. The starting material was peripheral blood, obtained in a trial of Ad26.COV2.S vaccine versus placebo. This clonotype originated in a person between 18 and 65 years old who received the Ad26.COV2.S COVID-19 vaccine or a placebo. The CDR3 nucleotides are TGTGCCAGCTCACCAGTCTGCCCCCAGTACTTC. Translation gives CASSPVCPQYF.